The TCR beta chain described here comes from a study of shared clonotypes between healthy human individuals. Study-wide background: Three men and a couple of women, aged 18 to 49, were donors. Points from the study as a whole: Of the naive CD4 clonotypes, roughly 5.2% were shared across a handful of donors. The four-donor shared clonotypes exceeded non-shared clonotypes in generation probability, with non-shared ones scoring lower.

Worth noting for this clone: Its antigen is currently unknown.

Trimming stripped 6 bases from V and 1 base from J, with 8 bases between. This CDR3 spans 13 amino acids. Germline V gene lookup returns CDR1 WSHSY and CDR2 SAAADI. The data were produced by immunoSEQ multiplex PCR, yet TCRdb's version contains in-frame clones alone and is incomplete. The sample carries some 1.4 million clones, 96% recorded once. The gene calls are TRBV10-2 and TRBJ2-3; D gene ambiguous. The sample taken for sequencing was naive CD4+ T cells sorted from blood. Subset here: CD45RA+ positively selected. The clonotype was recovered from a man between 25 and 39 years old in good health. The CDR3 sequence is CASRLGGTDTQYF. CDR3 nucleotide sequence: TGCGCCAGCAGGCTCGGCGGCACAGATACGCAGTATTTT.